This T cell receptor (beta chain) was observed in a study of T cells after yellow fever vaccination. Findings and caveats of the study: The bulk population could contribute abundant contaminating clonotypes to FACS-sorted repertoires. Across the CD4 and CD8 compartments, a small share of clonotypes was present in both. The secondary T-cell response peaked on day 5, not day 15, but was weaker.

The CDR3 has 17 amino acids. Germline V gives CDR1 MGHRA, CDR2 YSYEKL. V gave up 2 bases and J gave up 2 bases, with 19 bases separating them. Of note for this clonotype: What it binds is not known.

Each CDR3 protein is one row after TCRdb ran MiXCR on the 5' RACE reads. The sample has around 350,000 distinct CDR3 sequences, roughly 11% seen once; the top ten hold around 18%. This chain connects TRBV4-1 to TRBJ2-7, with D perhaps matching TRBD1 or TRBD2 (5 bases each). Sample: PBMCs, taken on the day of the first yellow fever vaccination. This receptor was identified in a man aged 18 to 30 who received the YFV17D yellow fever vaccine. The CDR3 nucleotides are TGCGCCAGCAGCCAACTTAGGGCTAGGGGAGATCCCTACGAGCAGTACTTC. Translation gives CASSQLRARGDPYEQYF.